These 21 T cell receptor beta chains were sequenced from one sample in a study of beta chain features in type 1 diabetes. The entirety of the isolated RNA underwent reverse transcription, so expressed TCRB transcripts were sequenced. Here immunoSEQ multiplex PCR was the method, and the copy in TCRdb shows in-frame clones only, minus some. Seen here are 200,000 to 250,000 clones, over 7.5% observed once, and the top ten hold about 0.03%. The sequencing sample was made of naive CD4+ T cells from blood. These receptors were taken from a woman aged 18-30 years in good health.

This clone was seen a few times. CDR3 sequence (DNA): TGCGCCAGCAGCAAAGGACAGGGGAGCACCGGGGAGCTGTTTTTT. The encoded protein is CASSKGQGSTGELFF. This chain uses TRBV5-1 with TRBJ2-2, with 9 bases that match TRBD1. From germline, CDR1 is SGHRS and CDR2 YFSETQ. V lost 4 bases, J lost 4 bases, and 5 bases stayed unmatched. The CDR3 has 15 residues.

This clone has only a few counts. This chain uses TRBV5-1 with TRBJ2-3, with TRBD2 matching 12 bases. Germline lookup yields CDR1 SGHRS and CDR2 YFSETQ. Trimming at V came to 4 bases and at J to 6 bases, leaving 6 bases not matched to a gene. The CDR3 runs 15 residues. The DNA for the CDR3 is TGCGCCAGCAGCCTCGGACTAGCGGGGAGGGATACGCAGTATTTT. This codes for CASSLGLAGRDTQYF.

The chain couples TRBV9 to TRBJ2-1, with 13 bases matching TRBD2. The germline gives CDR1 SGDLS, CDR2 YYNGEE. This CDR3 is built from 18 residues. The V and J ends lost 4 bases and 0 bases, in that order; junction bases with no gene match: 7. The CDR3 region is CASSPGTSGVGSYNEQFF. CDR3 sequence (DNA): TGTGCCAGCAGCCCAGGGACTAGCGGGGTCGGCTCCTACAATGAGCAGTTCTTC.

The J gene is TRBJ1-1, the V gene TRBV6-1, with 8 nucleotides matching TRBD1. Germline CDR1 and CDR2: MNHNS and SASEGT. V lost 4 bases and J lost 3; bases outside the gene matches: 7. The CDR3 consists of 15 residues. In nucleotides, the CDR3 is TGTGCCAGCAGTGGACTACGGGACAGGCACACTGAAGCTTTCTTT. Protein product: CASSGLRDRHTEAFF.

The chain employs TRBV25-1 and TRBJ1-4; 7 bases fit TRBD1. J gave up 8 bases and V 3 bases, and 6 bases lay outside the gene matches. CDR1 and CDR2 from the germline V gene are MGHDK and SYGVNS. The CDR3 is 14 residues long. The CDR3 spells CASSDRGIGEKLFF. For the CDR3, the DNA is TGTGCCAGCAGTGACAGGGGGATCGGGGAAAAACTGTTTTTT. The full variable domain, its missing parts supplied by reference TRBV25-1 and TRBJ1-4, is EADIYQTPRYLVIGTGKKITLECSQTMGHDKMYWYQQDPGMELHLIHYSYGVNSTEKGDLSSESTVSRIRTEHFPLTLESARPSHTSQYLCASSDRGIGEKLFFGSGTQLSVL.

The CDR3 protein is CASSFTAGGTEAFF. CDR3 nucleotides: TGTGCCAGCAGTTTCACTGCAGGGGGCACTGAAGCTTTCTTT. The V call is TRBV5-5, the J call TRBJ1-1, with 7 bases fitting TRBD1. Germline V CDR1 and CDR2: SGHKS, YYEKEE (reference sequence). The CDR3 spans 14 residues. V dropped 5 bases and J dropped 4; count of bases not matched to a gene: 8.

Note on this clone: Germline and junction disagree at one end, which may indicate a read error. This chain joins TRBV5-1 and TRBJ2-1; TRBD1 aligns across 9 bases. The V gene's germline CDR1 is SGHRS and CDR2 YFSETQ. The CDR3 extends over 13 amino acids. The CDR3 coding sequence is TGCGCCAGCAGCACACGATCCGGGACAGGGACGGTCTTC. Protein sequence: CASSTRSGTGTVF.

This chain connects TRBV6-6 to TRBJ2-5, with 8 bases that match TRBD1. Germline V CDR1 and CDR2: MNHNY, SVGAGI (reference sequence). This CDR3 region has 14 residues. The J segment lost 4 bases and the V segment lost 6 bases, leaving 7 bases of the junction unmatched. The CDR3 reads CASSVLQGAETQYF. CDR3 sequence (DNA): TGTGCCAGCAGCGTCCTCCAGGGGGCAGAGACCCAGTACTTC.

This clone appeared a few times. The chain joins TRBV19 to TRBJ2-1; 9 nucleotides align to TRBD2. CDR3 length equals 15 residues. Trimming cost V 3 bases and J 7 bases; bases outside gene matches: 7. From germline, CDR1 is LNHDA and CDR2 SQIVND (reference sequence). CDR3 DNA: TGTGCCAGTAGTATGCGGACTAGCGAGTTGAATGAGCAGTTCTTC. Translation: CASSMRTSELNEQFF.

This clone was counted a few times. The J gene is TRBJ2-7, the V gene TRBV7-2, with a weak D call TRBD2 (6 bases). CDR1 SGHTA and CDR2 FQGNSA come from the germline V gene. The CDR3 contains 15 residues. V was cut by 6 bases and J by 4 bases, with 19 bases left in between. CDR3 protein: CASRQDRAGGYEQYF. In DNA, the CDR3 is TGTGCCAGCAGACAAGACCGGGCCGGGGGTTACGAGCAGTACTTC.

V gene TRBV7-2 combines with J gene TRBJ2-1; 8 bases are a match to TRBD2. The CDR3 spans 14 residues. Trimming cost V 5 bases and J 5 bases; bases outside gene matches: 5. Germline CDR1 and CDR2: SGHTA and FQGNSA. The CDR3 nucleotides are TGTGCCAGCAGCAAGATACTAGCGGACAATGAGCAGTTCTTC. It translates to CASSKILADNEQFF. Full variable domain (outside the CDR3, taken from reference TRBV7-2 and TRBJ2-1): GAGVSQSPSNKVTEKGKDVELRCDPISGHTALYWYRQSLGQGLEFLIYFQGNSAPDKSGLPSDRFSAERTGGSVSTLTIQRTQQEDSAVYLCASSKILADNEQFFGPGTRLTVL.

V usage is TRBV9 and J usage is TRBJ2-1, with D possibly matching TRBD1 (5 bases). V lost 2 bases and J 4 bases, leaving 13 bases between the germline ends. The germline V gene encodes CDR1 SGDLS and CDR2 YYNGEE. The CDR3 has 15 amino acids. The DNA of the CDR3 is TGTGCCAGCAGCGTTGGGTCAGGGCAGTACAATGAGCAGTTCTTC. It is translated as CASSVGSGQYNEQFF.

This clone was counted a few times. The V call is TRBV11-2, the J call TRBJ1-6, with D possibly TRBD1 on 5 matching bases. V lost 5 bases, J lost 9 bases, and 23 bases lay in between. The length of the CDR3 is 17 residues. The germline V gene has CDR1 SGHAT and CDR2 FQNNGV. CDR3 sequence reads: CASSPGGAGRARSPLHF. As DNA, the CDR3 is TGTGCCAGCAGCCCGGGAGGGGCGGGCAGGGCGCGTTCACCCCTCCACTTT. The whole variable domain, remainder taken from reference TRBV11-2 and TRBJ1-6, is EAGVAQSPRYKIIEKRQSVAFWCNPISGHATLYWYQQILGQGPKLLIQFQNNGVVDDSQLPKDRFSAERLKGVDSTLKIQPAKLEDSAVYLCASSPGGAGRARSPLHFGNGTRLTVT.

The chain carries TRBV7-7 and TRBJ2-5; 14 nucleotides match TRBD2. Germline trimming cut 4 bases from V and 5 bases from J; bases unmatched to any gene: 6. Germline CDR1 reads SSHAT; CDR2 reads FNYEAQ (reference sequence). This CDR3 is 16 amino acids long. CDR3 DNA sequence: TGTGCCAGCAGCTACGGACTAGCGGGAGGCTCGGAGACCCAGTACTTC. Its translation: CASSYGLAGGSETQYF. Drawing the rest from reference TRBV7-7 and TRBJ2-5, the complete variable domain is GAGVSQSPRYKVTKRGQDVTLRCDPISSHATLYWYQQALGQGPEFLTYFNYEAQPDKSGLPSDRFSAERPEGSISTLTIQRTEQRDSAMYRCASSYGLAGGSETQYFGPGTRLLVL.

The CDR3 reads CASSLSLTGGAYEQYF. CDR3 sequence (DNA): TGTGCCAGCAGCTTATCCCTTACGGGAGGTGCCTACGAGCAGTACTTC. The chain employs TRBV7-9 and TRBJ2-7; the match to TRBD2 covers 7 bases. Looked up from germline, CDR1 is SEHNR and CDR2 is FQNEAQ (reference sequence). This CDR3 has 16 residues. Trimming at V came to 2 bases and at J to 2 bases, leaving 9 bases not matched to a gene.

The V and J genes are TRBV6-5 and TRBJ2-5, with 7 bases identical to TRBD1. The CDR3 has 15 residues. V lost 5 bases, J lost 5 bases, and 11 bases stayed unmatched. Germline lookup yields CDR1 MNHEY and CDR2 SVGAGI. The chain's CDR3 is CASSRTGALGETQYF. DNA for the CDR3: TGTGCCAGCAGTCGAACAGGGGCGCTTGGGGAGACCCAGTACTTC.

The chain uses TRBV19 and TRBJ1-2; 7 nucleotides line up with TRBD1. Germline values: CDR1 LNHDA, CDR2 SQIVND (reference sequence). V gave up 7 bases and J gave up 3 bases; unmatched junction bases: 8. This CDR3 has 14 amino acids. Here the CDR3 reads CASTLGQMYYGYTF. CDR3 nucleotide sequence: TGTGCCAGTACCCTGGGACAGATGTACTATGGCTACACCTTC.

This clone was seen a few times. CDR3 residues: CASSRSGGSYEQYF. In nucleotides, the CDR3 is TGTGCCAGCAGTCGAAGCGGGGGTTCCTACGAGCAGTACTTC. The V gene is TRBV6-5, the J gene TRBJ2-7, with 8 bases aligning to TRBD2. Germline loops: CDR1 MNHEY, CDR2 SVGAGI. Trimming took 5 bases from V and 1 from J; bases not matched to a gene: 4. This CDR3 is built from 14 residues.

The chain joins TRBV5-1 to TRBJ1-2; TRBD1 might be the D (5 bases). Germline lookup yields CDR1 SGHRS and CDR2 YFSETQ. This CDR3 has 17 amino acids. V was pared by 4 bases and J by 0 bases, with 19 bases between. CDR3 sequence reads: CASSTPRVMSANYGYTF. CDR3 bases: TGCGCCAGCAGCACTCCCAGGGTAATGTCAGCTAACTATGGCTACACCTTC.

In its sample, this clone was seen many times. This chain connects TRBV28 to TRBJ2-1, with 8 positions matching TRBD1. CDR3 size: 13 residues. Germline lookup yields CDR1 MDHEN and CDR2 SYDVKM. J gave up 13 bases and V 0 bases, and 5 bases lay outside the gene matches. CDR3 protein: CASSLWDREAQFF. The CDR3 nucleotides read TGTGCCAGCAGTTTATGGGACAGGGAGGCACAGTTCTTC.

The chain is built from TRBV9 and TRBJ2-2; 10 bases agree with TRBD1. The CDR3 has 17 residues. The junction had 8 bases not matched to a gene; V was cut back by 4 bases and J by 2 bases. Germline V gives CDR1 SGDLS, CDR2 YYNGEE. CDR3 sequence: CASSPGQGRINTGELFF. DNA of the CDR3: TGTGCCAGCAGCCCGGGACAGGGGAGAATTAACACCGGGGAGCTGTTTTTT.